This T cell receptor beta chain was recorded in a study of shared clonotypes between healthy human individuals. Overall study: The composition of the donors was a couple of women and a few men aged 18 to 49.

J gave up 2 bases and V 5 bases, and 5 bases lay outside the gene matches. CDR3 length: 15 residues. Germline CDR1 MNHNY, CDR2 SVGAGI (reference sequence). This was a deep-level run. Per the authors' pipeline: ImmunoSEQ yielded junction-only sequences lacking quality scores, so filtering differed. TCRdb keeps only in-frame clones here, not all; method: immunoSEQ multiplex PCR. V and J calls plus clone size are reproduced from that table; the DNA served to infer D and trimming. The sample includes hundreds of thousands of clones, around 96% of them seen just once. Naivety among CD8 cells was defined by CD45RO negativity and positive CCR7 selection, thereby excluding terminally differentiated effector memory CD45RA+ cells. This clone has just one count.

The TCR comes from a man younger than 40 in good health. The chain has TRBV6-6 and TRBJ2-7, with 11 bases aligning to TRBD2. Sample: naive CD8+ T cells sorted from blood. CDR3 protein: CASSGPTSGTYEQYF. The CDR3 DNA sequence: TGTGCCAGCAGTGGGCCGACTAGCGGGACCTACGAGCAGTACTTC.